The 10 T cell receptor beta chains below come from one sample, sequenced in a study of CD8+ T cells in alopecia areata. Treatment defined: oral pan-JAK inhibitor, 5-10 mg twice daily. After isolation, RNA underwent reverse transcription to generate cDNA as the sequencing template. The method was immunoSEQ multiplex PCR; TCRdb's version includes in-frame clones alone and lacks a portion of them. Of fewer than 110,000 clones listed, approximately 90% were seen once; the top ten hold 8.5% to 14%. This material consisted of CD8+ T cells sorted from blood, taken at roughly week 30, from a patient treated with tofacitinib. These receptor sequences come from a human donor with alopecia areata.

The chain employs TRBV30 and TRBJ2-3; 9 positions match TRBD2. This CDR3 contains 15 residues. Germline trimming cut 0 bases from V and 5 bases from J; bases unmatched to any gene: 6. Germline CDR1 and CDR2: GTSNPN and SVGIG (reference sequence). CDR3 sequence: CAWSVRGGRKDTQYF. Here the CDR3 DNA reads TGTGCCTGGAGTGTGCGGGGGGGCCGTAAAGATACGCAGTATTTT.

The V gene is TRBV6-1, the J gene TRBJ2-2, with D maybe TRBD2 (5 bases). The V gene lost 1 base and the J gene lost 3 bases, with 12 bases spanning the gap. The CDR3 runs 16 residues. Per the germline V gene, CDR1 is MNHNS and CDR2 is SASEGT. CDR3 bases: TGTGCCAGCAGTGAAGTACGGGATGTCGACACCGGGGAGCTGTTTTTT. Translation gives CASSEVRDVDTGELFF.

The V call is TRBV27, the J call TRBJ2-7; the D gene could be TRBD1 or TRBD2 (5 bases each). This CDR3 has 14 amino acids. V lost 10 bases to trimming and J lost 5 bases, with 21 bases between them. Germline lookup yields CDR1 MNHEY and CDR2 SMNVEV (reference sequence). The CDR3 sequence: CATSRGTGRDEQYF. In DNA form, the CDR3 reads TGTGCCACCTCAAGAGGGACCGGGCGGGACGAGCAGTACTTC.

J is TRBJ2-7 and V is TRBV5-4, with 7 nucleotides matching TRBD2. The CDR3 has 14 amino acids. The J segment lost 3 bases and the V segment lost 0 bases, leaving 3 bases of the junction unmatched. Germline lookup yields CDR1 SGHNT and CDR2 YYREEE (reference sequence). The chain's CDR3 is CASSLGLASYEQYF. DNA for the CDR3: TGTGCCAGCAGCTTGGGACTAGCTAGCTACGAGCAGTACTTC.

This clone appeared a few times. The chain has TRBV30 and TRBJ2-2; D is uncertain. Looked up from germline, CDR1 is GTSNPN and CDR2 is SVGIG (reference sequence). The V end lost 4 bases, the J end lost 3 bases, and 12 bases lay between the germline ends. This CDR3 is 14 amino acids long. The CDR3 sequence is CAWTGITDTGELFF. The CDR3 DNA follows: TGTGCCTGGACGGGTATTACCGACACCGGGGAGCTGTTTTTT.

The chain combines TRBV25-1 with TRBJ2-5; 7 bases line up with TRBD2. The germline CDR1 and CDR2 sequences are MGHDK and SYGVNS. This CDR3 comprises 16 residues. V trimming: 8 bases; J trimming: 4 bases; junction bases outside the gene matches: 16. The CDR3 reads CASRHSKPSGSETQYF. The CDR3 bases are TGTGCCAGCCGCCATTCGAAACCTAGCGGATCAGAGACCCAGTACTTC.

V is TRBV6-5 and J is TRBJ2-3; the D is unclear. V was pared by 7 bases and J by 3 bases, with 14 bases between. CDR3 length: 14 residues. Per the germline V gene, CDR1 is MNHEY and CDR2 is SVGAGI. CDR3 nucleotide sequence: TGTGCCAGCACCTTATATGGGCCAACAGATACGCAGTATTTT. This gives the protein CASTLYGPTDTQYF.

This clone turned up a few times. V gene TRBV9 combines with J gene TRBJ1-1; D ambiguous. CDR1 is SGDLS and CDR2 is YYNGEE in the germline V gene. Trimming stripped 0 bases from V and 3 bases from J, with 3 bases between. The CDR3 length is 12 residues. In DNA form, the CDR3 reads TGTGCCAGCAGCGTAGCTGACACTGAAGCTTTCTTT. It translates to CASSVADTEAFF.

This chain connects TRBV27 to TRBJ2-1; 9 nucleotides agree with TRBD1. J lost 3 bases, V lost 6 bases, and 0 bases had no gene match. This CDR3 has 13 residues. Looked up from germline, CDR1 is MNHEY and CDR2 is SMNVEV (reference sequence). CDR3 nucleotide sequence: TGTGCCAGCAGGACAGGGGGCTACAATGAGCAGTTCTTC. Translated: CASRTGGYNEQFF.

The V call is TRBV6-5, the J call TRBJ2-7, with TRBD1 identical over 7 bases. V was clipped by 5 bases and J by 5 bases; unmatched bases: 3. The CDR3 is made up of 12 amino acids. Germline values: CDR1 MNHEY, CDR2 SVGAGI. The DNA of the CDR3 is TGTGCCAGCAGTCACAGGGGTGACGAGCAGTACTTC. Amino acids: CASSHRGDEQYF.